Following are 24 T cell receptor beta chains from one sample sequenced in a study of CDR3 diversity in severe acne. TCRdb re-analysed the PCR reads in MiXCR, keeping a single row per CDR3 protein. The sample lists some 85,000 distinct CDR3 sequences, about half occurring once. The specimen sequenced was blood. All receptors come from a male donor with severe acne vulgaris.

This clonotype showed up many times. CDR3 loop: CATSSGVNQPQHF. The CDR3 DNA reads TGTGCCACCAGTTCAGGGGTCAATCAGCCCCAGCATTTT. This chain joins TRBV24-1 and TRBJ1-5, with D perhaps matching TRBD1 (6 bases). The V and J ends lost 6 bases and 3 bases respectively, with 8 bases between them. Germline CDR1 reads KGHDR; CDR2 reads SFDVKD. There are 13 residues in the CDR3.

This clonotype appeared many times. The rearrangement links TRBV12-3 or TRBV12-4 to TRBJ1-6, with D tentatively TRBD1 (5 bases). V was clipped by 5 bases and J by 11 bases, with 19 bases between them. The CDR3 spans 15 residues. For the CDR3, the DNA is TGTGCCAGCAGTGAACTCCCGGGACTCTCGGCACCCCTCCACTTT. Translation gives CASSELPGLSAPLHF.

As for this clonotype: It is unclear where the CDR3 begins or ends on the DNA, so no DNA is shown, and the CDR3 is as TCRdb lists it. The chain carries TRBV6-2 or TRBV6-3 and TRBJ2-7; TRBD2 was called by the table and not checked on the DNA. The CDR3 extends over 20 residues, inclusive of both ends. CDR1 MNHEY and CDR2 SVGEGT come from the germline V gene. CDR3 region: CASSFYICSARDLEPYEQYF.

Points on this clonotype: The junction departs from germline at one end; a sequencing error may be responsible. CDR3 residues: CASTRRETQNF. The CDR3 bases are TGTGCCAGCACCCGACGGGAGACCCAGAACTTC. The gene calls are TRBV25-1 and TRBJ2-5; possibly TRBD2 for D (6 bases). CDR1 is MGHDK and CDR2 is SYGVNS in the germline V gene. The CDR3 spans 11 residues. Full variable domain (rest looked up from reference TRBV25-1 and TRBJ2-5): EADIYQTPRYLVIGTGKKITLECSQTMGHDKMYWYQQDPGMELHLIHYSYGVNSTEKGDLSSESTVSRIRTEHFPLTLESARPSHTSQYLCASTRRETQNFGPGTRLLVL.

This clonotype has a count of ten or more. The V gene is TRBV20-1, the J gene TRBJ2-1, with TRBD1 as a possible D gene (5 bases). The CDR3 sequence is 15 residues long. Trimming took 3 bases from V and 0 from J, leaving 12 bases between them. Germline loops: CDR1 DFQATT, CDR2 SNEGSKA (reference sequence). CDR3 in amino acids: CSASWGQLSYNEQFF. The DNA of the CDR3 is TGCAGTGCTAGTTGGGGCCAGCTCTCCTACAATGAGCAGTTCTTC.

The chain combines TRBV11-2 with TRBJ1-1; D gene ambiguous. Trimming removed 5 bases from V and 6 bases from J, with 19 bases in between. Germline V gives CDR1 SGHAT, CDR2 FQNNGV. This CDR3 has 15 amino acids. The CDR3 DNA reads as TGTGCCAGCAGCCCGCATGGGAGGTCCCGCGCTGAAGCTTTCTTT. This encodes CASSPHGRSRAEAFF.

This clonotype was counted at least ten times. CDR3 amino acids: CASSEGLATTYNEQFF. CDR3 coding DNA: TGTGCCAGCAGTGAAGGTCTAGCGACGACCTACAATGAGCAGTTCTTC. This chain connects TRBV2 to TRBJ2-1, with a weak D call TRBD2 (6 bases). With 1 base removed from V and 2 bases from J, the gap between germline ends came to 12 bases. This CDR3 has 16 amino acids. CDR1 and CDR2 (germline): SNHLY, FYNNEI.

In regard to this clonotype: Being one base from a much bigger clone, this may be a read error. The J gene is TRBJ2-1, the V gene TRBV9, with 12 bases that match TRBD2. Germline CDR1 SGDLS, CDR2 YYNGEE. This CDR3 region has 15 residues. DNA of the CDR3: TGCGCCAGCAGCACGACTAGCGGGAGTCTCAATGGGCAGTTCTTC. Its translation is CASSTTSGSLNGQFF. Full variable domain (outside the CDR3, taken from reference TRBV9 and TRBJ2-1): DSGVTQTPKHLITATGQRVTLRCSPRSGDLSVYWYQQSLDQGLQFLIQYYNGEERAKGNILERFSAQQFPDLHSELNLSSLELGDSALYFCASSTTSGSLNGQFFGPGTRLTVL.

By sample share, this clonotype is medium-sized. The CDR3 sequence is CSGVIPAITEAFF. CDR3 DNA sequence: TGCAGTGGCGTTATACCGGCGATTACTGAAGCTTTCTTT. This chain uses TRBV20-1 with TRBJ1-1; D remains unclear. Germline-derived CDR1 and CDR2 are DFQATT and SNEGSKA (reference sequence). V gave up 7 bases and J gave up 5 bases, with 17 bases separating them. CDR3 length: 13 residues.

This clonotype was counted many times. The chain is built from TRBV12-3 or TRBV12-4 and TRBJ1-6, with D possibly being TRBD1 (5 bases). The CDR3 contains 12 residues. The germline V and J ends were trimmed by 3 bases and 11 bases, with 8 bases remaining between them. CDR3 loop: CASSFQGTPLHF. In DNA, the CDR3 is TGTGCCAGCAGTTTTCAGGGCACACCCCTCCACTTT.

The J gene is TRBJ1-1, the V gene TRBV4-2, with no clear D. V was cut by 5 bases and J by 6 bases, with 13 bases left in between. Germline V lookup: CDR1 LGHNA, CDR2 YNFKEQ. CDR3 length equals 13 residues. DNA for the CDR3: TGTGCCAGCAGCTCTTCGACCGGGTCTGAAGCTTTCTTT. Its protein is CASSSSTGSEAFF.

The chain is built from TRBV10-1 and TRBJ2-7; D possibly uses TRBD1 or TRBD2 (5 bases each). Matching the DNA end better, TRBJ2-5 makes the J call doubtful. Germline V gives CDR1 WNHNN, CDR2 SYGVQD (reference sequence). The CDR3 runs 16 residues. The CDR3, as DNA: TGCGCCAGCTCCTCGAGCTGGGGGTCTGGGCAAGAGACCCAGTACTTC. Translated, it gives CASSSSWGSGQETQYF.

V gene TRBV29-1 combines with J gene TRBJ2-2; 8 bases map to TRBD1. Looked up from germline, CDR1 is SQVTM and CDR2 is ANQGSEA. V trimming: 6 bases; J trimming: 7 bases; junction bases outside the gene matches: 7. The CDR3 is 13 residues long. CDR3 DNA sequence: TGCAGCGTCCCTTCAGGGGGCGGCGGGGAGCTGTTTTTT. This sequence encodes CSVPSGGGGELFF.

This clonotype has at least ten counts. This chain connects TRBV2 to TRBJ2-3, with 11 positions matching TRBD2. The CDR3 contains 18 residues. Germline trimming cut 5 bases from V and 0 bases from J; bases unmatched to any gene: 10. Germline V gives CDR1 SNHLY, CDR2 FYNNEI. CDR3 DNA sequence: TGTGCCAGCAGTCTCGGACTAGCGGGTCCTCTCAGCACAGATACGCAGTATTTT. It codes for CASSLGLAGPLSTDTQYF.

As for this clonotype: A much larger clonotype is one base distant, so this may be a read error. The chain combines TRBV7-3 with TRBJ2-7; D not resolved. CDR1 is SGHTA, CDR2 FQGTGA, per germline. The CDR3 length is 13 residues. CDR3 nucleotide sequence: TGTGCCAGCAGCTTGGAATGGAGCTACGGGCAGTACTTC. Protein: CASSLEWSYGQYF.

This clonotype appeared many times. The chain couples TRBV5-1 to TRBJ2-5, with unresolved D. Per the germline V gene, CDR1 is SGHRS and CDR2 is YFSETQ. V lost 0 bases to trimming and J lost 3 bases, with 12 bases between them. This CDR3 contains 15 residues. CDR3 residues: CASSLEGRSEETQYF. The CDR3 bases are TGCGCCAGCAGCTTGGAAGGGCGGTCCGAAGAGACCCAGTACTTC. Based on the CDR3 plus reference TRBV5-1 and TRBJ2-5, the full variable domain is KAGVTQTPRYLIKTRGQQVTLSCSPISGHRSVSWYQQTPGQGLQFLFEYFSETQRNKGNFPGRFSGRQFSNSRSEMNVSTLELGDSALYLCASSLEGRSEETQYFGPGTRLLVL.

The chain recombines TRBV11-1 with TRBJ1-1, with D possibly TRBD1 on 6 matching bases. Trimming shortened V by 2 bases and J by 6 bases, and 13 bases separated the two germline ends. The CDR3 extends over 14 amino acids. Germline values: CDR1 SGHAT, CDR2 FQDESV (reference sequence). CDR3 DNA sequence: TGTGCCAGCAGCTTACAGGGGCGGGTGTCTGAAGCTTTCTTT. Translated, it gives CASSLQGRVSEAFF.

By frequency in the sample, this clonotype is medium-sized. The V call is TRBV5-8, the J call TRBJ1-2; TRBD1 is a possible D gene (5 bases). The CDR3 sequence is 12 residues long. Per the germline V gene, CDR1 is SGHTS and CDR2 is YDEGEE. V dropped 6 bases and J dropped 6 bases, with 12 bases sitting between them. In nucleotides, the CDR3 is TGTGCCAGCAATTCGGGGCAGGATGGCTACACCTTC. Encoded protein: CASNSGQDGYTF.

This clonotype is labeled medium-sized. This chain uses TRBV20-1 with TRBJ1-1; no reliable D call. The V and J ends lost 6 bases and 1 base respectively, with 12 bases between them. The CDR3 length is 13 residues. CDR1 DFQATT and CDR2 SNEGSKA come from the germline V gene (reference sequence). The CDR3 here is CSAPVGRNTEAFF. For the CDR3, the DNA is TGCAGTGCCCCAGTGGGCAGGAACACTGAAGCTTTCTTT.

This clonotype appeared many times. The chain recombines TRBV9 with TRBJ2-1; D gene unclear. V was pared by 3 bases and J by 3 bases, with 4 bases between. In germline, CDR1 is SGDLS, CDR2 YYNGEE. The CDR3 is made up of 12 amino acids. The CDR3 DNA reads TGTGCCAGCAGCGCGGACTACAATGAGCAGTTCTTC. It yields the protein CASSADYNEQFF.

This clonotype has more than one count but fewer than ten. The chain has TRBV4-3 and TRBJ1-2; no clear D gene. Germline V CDR1 and CDR2: LGHNA, YSLEER. V lost 0 bases to trimming and J lost 4 bases, with 12 bases between them. This CDR3 region has 15 residues. CDR3 bases: TGCGCCAGCAGCCAAGATCGCTCAGCCATCTATGGCTACACCTTC. Translation: CASSQDRSAIYGYTF.

A few counts support this clonotype. This likely comes from a read error, as the CDR3 has no conserved phenylalanine or tryptophan at its end. The DNA is omitted, as the CDR3 cannot be located on it reliably, and the CDR3 follows TCRdb's listing. The chain recombines TRBV30 with TRBJ2-1; whether TRBD2, the table's D call, matches the DNA was not checked. Termini included, the CDR3 measures 14 amino acids. Germline V gives CDR1 GTSNPN, CDR2 SVGIG (reference sequence). The chain's CDR3 is CAWSRGSPPTMSSC.

As to this clonotype: This may arise from a read error, as a much more abundant clone is one base away. The V gene is TRBV6-2 or TRBV6-3, the J gene TRBJ2-7; D unclear. CDR1 is MNHEY, CDR2 SVGEGT, per germline. V was shortened by 2 bases and J by 8 bases, with 10 bases between the two germline ends. The CDR3 loop spans 12 amino acids. The CDR3 is CASSYRLFQQYF. The CDR3 nucleotides are TGTGCCAGCAGTTACAGGCTTTTTCAGCAGTACTTC.

As for this clonotype: The CDR3 end shows no conserved phenylalanine or tryptophan, and so a read error is likely. The chain has TRBV12-3 or TRBV12-4 and TRBJ1-5; TRBD1 matches at 9 bases. This CDR3 contains 15 residues. Trimming removed 0 bases from V and 6 bases from J; junction bases left unmatched: 3. The CDR3 DNA follows: TGTGCCAGCAGTTTAGCGGGACAGGGAGTTCAGCCCCAGCATCTT. Protein product: CASSLAGQGVQPQHL.